One sample yielded the 17 T cell receptor beta chains listed below, sequenced in a study of Ad26.COV2.S vaccination and SARS-CoV-2 variants. Treatment: some 20 received Ad26.COV2.S at low or high dose, single or two shots; roughly 5 received placebo; per-sample allocation not given. All samples were drawn on day 63, counting from the first vaccine or placebo injection. The data were produced by immunoSEQ multiplex PCR, yet TCRdb's version contains in-frame clones alone and is incomplete. The sample yields approximately 420,000 clones, around nine tenths seen once. The source material was peripheral blood, sampled in a trial of Ad26.COV2.S vaccine versus placebo. These receptors were obtained from a person between 18 and 65 years old who received the Ad26.COV2.S COVID-19 vaccine or a placebo.

The J gene is TRBJ2-1, the V gene TRBV9; D is undetermined. V was pared by 3 bases and J by 5 bases, with 12 bases between. The CDR3 extends over 14 amino acids. Germline V CDR1 and CDR2: SGDLS, YYNGEE. CDR3 in DNA: TGTGCCAGCAGCGGAGGAATTCAAGACAATGAGCAGTTCTTC. Encoded protein: CASSGGIQDNEQFF.

The chain couples TRBV7-2 to TRBJ1-4; D remains ambiguous. CDR1 SGHTA and CDR2 FQGNSA come from the germline V gene. Trimming removed 4 bases from V and 6 bases from J, with 18 bases in between. This CDR3 has 16 residues. DNA of the CDR3: TGTGCCAGCAGCTGGACCGTATCGAGGGCCGATGAAAAACTGTTTTTT. This gives the protein CASSWTVSRADEKLFF.

This clone was found a few times. The chain recombines TRBV7-9 with TRBJ2-1, with D hard to call. Germline CDR1 SEHNR, CDR2 FQNEAQ (reference sequence). The V gene lost 4 bases and the J gene lost 8 bases, with 6 bases spanning the gap. CDR3 size: 11 residues. CDR3 sequence: CASSSSDEQFF. In nucleotides, the CDR3 is TGTGCCAGCAGCTCCAGCGATGAGCAGTTCTTC.

The CDR3 nucleotides read TGCGCCAGCAGCCCCCGAGGGACAGTCGATGAGCAGTTCTTC. Amino acids: CASSPRGTVDEQFF. This chain links TRBV5-1 with TRBJ2-1; 7 positions match TRBD1. V lost 4 bases to trimming and J lost 8 bases; unmatched junction nucleotides: 9. Germline CDR1 is SGHRS and CDR2 is YFSETQ. This CDR3 region has 14 residues.

CDR3 residues: CASSITGSHQPQHF. CDR3 coding DNA: TGTGCCAGTAGTATTACGGGCAGCCATCAGCCCCAGCATTTT. This chain links TRBV19 with TRBJ1-5; no definite D call. Germline CDR1 and CDR2: LNHDA and SQIVND (reference sequence). CDR3 size: 14 residues. Trimming pared 3 bases from V and 5 bases from J, leaving 11 bases between.

J is TRBJ1-5 and V is TRBV4-1; 9 nucleotides line up with TRBD1. There are 15 residues in the CDR3. The V gene end was trimmed by 7 bases and the J gene end by 1 base; junction bases not matched to a gene: 5. In germline, CDR1 is MGHRA, CDR2 YSYEKL. The CDR3 region has the DNA TGCGCCAGCACCTCGGGACAGGGAAGCAATCAGCCCCAGCATTTT. Protein product: CASTSGQGSNQPQHF.

The V and J genes are TRBV29-1 and TRBJ1-1; unclear D gene. V gave up 6 bases and J gave up 2 bases, with 13 bases separating them. Germline lookup yields CDR1 SQVTM and CDR2 ANQGSEA. The CDR3 length is 13 residues. CDR3 sequence (DNA): TGCAGCGTCCAACCAACAGCCAACACTGAAGCTTTCTTT. Protein: CSVQPTANTEAFF. Together with reference TRBV29-1 and TRBJ1-1, the CDR3 gives the full variable domain: SAVISQKPSRDICQRGTSLTIQCQVDSQVTMMFWYRQQPGQSLTLIATANQGSEATYESGFVIDKFPISRPNLTFSTLTVSNMSPEDSSIYLCSVQPTANTEAFFGQGTRLTVV.

This chain links TRBV7-9 with TRBJ1-5; D is unclear. Trimming took 5 bases from V and 7 from J, leaving 15 bases between them. The CDR3 extends over 14 amino acids. CDR1 is SEHNR, CDR2 FQNEAQ, per germline (reference sequence). CDR3 DNA: TGTGCCAGCAGCCCGAGCGGGCTGTGGCAGCCCCAGCATTTT. Its protein is CASSPSGLWQPQHF. The complete variable domain, with remaining parts taken from reference TRBV7-9 and TRBJ1-5, reads DTGVSQNPRHKITKRGQNVTFRCDPISEHNRLYWYRQTLGQGPEFLTYFQNEAQLEKSRLLSDRFSAERPKGSFSTLEIQRTEQGDSAMYLCASSPSGLWQPQHFGDGTRLSIL.

The rearrangement uses TRBV5-4 and TRBJ2-2; TRBD2 matches at 8 bases. Trimming removed 4 bases from V and 3 bases from J; junction bases left unmatched: 8. Per germline, CDR1 SGHNT and CDR2 YYREEE (reference sequence). The CDR3 is 16 amino acids. In nucleotides, the CDR3 is TGTGCCAGCAGCCGTGGGGCGGGGGGCCACACCGGGGAGCTGTTTTTT. It codes for CASSRGAGGHTGELFF.

A word on this clone: This sample includes further DNA sequences coding for the same CDR3. CDR3 nucleotide sequence: TGTGCCAGCAGCGTAGGAGGAGAGGACGAGCAGTACTTC. It encodes CASSVGGEDEQYF. The V gene is TRBV9, the J gene TRBJ2-7; unclear D gene. Germline CDR1 and CDR2: SGDLS and YYNGEE. There are 13 residues in the CDR3. Trimming stripped 0 bases from V and 5 bases from J, with 9 bases between.

The sample holds one count of this clone. The chain uses TRBV5-6 and TRBJ2-7; TRBD1 matches at 7 bases. Germline assignment: CDR1 SGHDT and CDR2 YYEEEE. The CDR3 extends over 15 amino acids. Trimming at V came to 4 bases and at J to 7 bases, leaving 14 bases not matched to a gene. CDR3 loop: CASSRQYRGVWEQYF. The CDR3 DNA sequence: TGTGCCAGCAGCCGTCAATACAGGGGAGTGTGGGAGCAGTACTTC.

V gene TRBV27 combines with J gene TRBJ2-7, with D possibly being TRBD1 or TRBD2 (5 bases each). Germline CDR1 and CDR2: MNHEY and SMNVEV (reference sequence). V was cut by 3 bases and J by 4 bases, with 10 bases left in between. The CDR3 runs 13 residues. CDR3 sequence: CASSFGTDYEQYF. The DNA of the CDR3 is TGTGCCAGCAGTTTCGGGACCGATTACGAGCAGTACTTC.

The chain links TRBV19 to TRBJ1-6; no firm D call. The V and J ends lost 5 bases and 7 bases respectively, with 9 bases between them. In germline, CDR1 is LNHDA, CDR2 SQIVND (reference sequence). The CDR3 extends over 13 amino acids. CDR3 amino acids: CASSPLGNSPLHF. CDR3 DNA: TGTGCCAGTAGTCCCCTCGGGAATTCACCCCTCCACTTT.

The CDR3 is CASSGVEQYF. The DNA of the CDR3 is TGTGCCAGCAGCGGGGTCGAGCAGTACTTC. The chain has TRBV5-8 and TRBJ2-7; D is undetermined. The CDR3 covers 10 residues. Germline-derived CDR1 and CDR2 are SGHTS and YDEGEE. With 4 bases removed from V and 6 bases from J, the gap between germline ends came to 5 bases.

The chain carries TRBV10-3 and TRBJ2-2, with D perhaps TRBD1 or TRBD2 (7 bases each). This CDR3 contains 14 residues. In germline, CDR1 is ENHRY, CDR2 SYGVKD. Trimming left V 10 bases short and J 5 bases short, with 17 bases between. CDR3 loop: CATGGEGATGELFF. CDR3 coding DNA: TGTGCCACGGGGGGAGAGGGGGCTACCGGGGAGCTGTTTTTT.

The rearrangement joins TRBV5-8 to TRBJ2-3; the D gene is possibly TRBD2 (5 bases). The CDR3 covers 16 residues. Germline lookup yields CDR1 SGHTS and CDR2 YDEGEE. Trimming cost V 3 bases and J 4 bases, with 18 bases left between them. In nucleotides, the CDR3 is TGTGCCAGCAGCTCAACTCGGGCCTCAGCGGCAGATACGCAGTATTTT. Translation: CASSSTRASAADTQYF.

This rearrangement joins TRBV7-8 to TRBJ2-1; 7 nucleotides align to TRBD1. V was clipped by 5 bases and J by 0 bases; unmatched bases: 7. CDR1 is SGHVS and CDR2 is FQNEAQ in the germline V gene. This CDR3 is built from 16 residues. DNA of the CDR3: TGTGCCAGCAGCCTGTTGGGACAGAGCTCCTACAATGAGCAGTTCTTC. Protein: CASSLLGQSSYNEQFF.